Each of the 4 T cell receptor beta chains below was sequenced from the same sample in a study of cytomegalovirus exposure and HLA in healthy donors. Data came from immunoSEQ multiplex PCR; TCRdb stores just in-frame clones and leaves some out. The sample holds about 110,000 clones, approximately 86% seen once. Sequencing was done on a sample of PBMCs. The receptor set was obtained from a young woman in good health and CMV-seronegative.

The chain has TRBV6-1 and TRBJ1-5; D is perhaps TRBD1 (6 bases). The germline V and J ends were trimmed by 2 bases and 6 bases, with 14 bases remaining between them. The germline gives CDR1 MNHNS, CDR2 SASEGT. The CDR3 runs 15 residues. CDR3 nucleotide sequence: TGTGCCAGCAGTGAAATTGGGGGGGCGGGTCAGCCCCAGCATTTT. Its translation: CASSEIGGAGQPQHF.

The V call is TRBV6-5, the J call TRBJ1-1; D is ambiguous. Germline CDR1 MNHEY, CDR2 SVGAGI. The CDR3 is made up of 13 amino acids. V shed 6 bases and J shed 1 base, with 9 bases lying between them. CDR3 in amino acids: CASSLGENTEAFF. The CDR3 DNA reads as TGTGCCAGCAGCCTCGGTGAGAACACTGAAGCTTTCTTT.

The gene calls are TRBV5-1 and TRBJ2-7; 8 bases match TRBD2. V lost 4 bases, J lost 4 bases, and 10 bases stayed unmatched. This CDR3 comprises 15 residues. Germline V lookup: CDR1 SGHRS, CDR2 YFSETQ. DNA of the CDR3: TGCGCCAGCAGCCCGGAGAGCGGGGGTGCTTACGAGCAGTACTTC. Its protein is CASSPESGGAYEQYF.

This rearrangement joins TRBV7-9 to TRBJ2-3; D perhaps matches TRBD2 (5 bases). Trimming left V 1 base short and J 5 bases short, with 16 bases between. The CDR3 is 16 residues long. CDR1 and CDR2 (germline): SEHNR, FQNEAQ (reference sequence). The CDR3 DNA reads TGTGCCAGCAGCTTAGTGGGCTCCCCCGGGGTAGATACGCAGTATTTT. Protein sequence: CASSLVGSPGVDTQYF.